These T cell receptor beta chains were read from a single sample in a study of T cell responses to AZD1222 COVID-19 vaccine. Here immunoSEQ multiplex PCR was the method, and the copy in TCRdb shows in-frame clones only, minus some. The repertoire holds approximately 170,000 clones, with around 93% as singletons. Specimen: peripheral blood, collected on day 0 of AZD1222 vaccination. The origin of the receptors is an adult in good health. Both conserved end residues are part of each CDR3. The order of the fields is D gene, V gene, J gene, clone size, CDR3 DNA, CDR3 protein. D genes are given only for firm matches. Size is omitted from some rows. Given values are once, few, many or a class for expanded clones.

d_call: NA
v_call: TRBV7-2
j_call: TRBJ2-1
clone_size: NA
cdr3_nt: TGTGCCAGCAGCTTAAGGAGTTTAGGAATCCAGTTCTTC
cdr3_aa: CASSLRSLGIQFF

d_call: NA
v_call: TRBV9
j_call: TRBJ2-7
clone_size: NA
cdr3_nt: TGTGCCAGCAGCGAAACGGGATACTGGGCCTACGAGCAGTACTTC
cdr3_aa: CASSETGYWAYEQYF

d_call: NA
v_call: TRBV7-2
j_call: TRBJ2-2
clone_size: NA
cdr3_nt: TGTGCCAGCAGCTTATTTGGTGGAACGAACACCGGGGAGCTGTTTTTT
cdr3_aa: CASSLFGGTNTGELFF

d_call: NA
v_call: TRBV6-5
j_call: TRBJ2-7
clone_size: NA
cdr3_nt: TGTGCCAGCAGTTACAGTATCCCCCCCTACGAGCAGTACTTC
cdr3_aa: CASSYSIPPYEQYF

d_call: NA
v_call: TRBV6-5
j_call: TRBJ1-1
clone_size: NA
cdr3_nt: TGTGCCAGCAGTTACATGGGAGACACTGAAGCTTTCTTT
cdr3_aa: CASSYMGDTEAFF

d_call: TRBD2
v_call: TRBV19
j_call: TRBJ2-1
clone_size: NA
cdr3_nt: TGTGCCAGTAGTACGGGACTAGCGAATAATGAGCAGTTCTTC
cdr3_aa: CASSTGLANNEQFF

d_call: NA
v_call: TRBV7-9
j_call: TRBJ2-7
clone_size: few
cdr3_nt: TGTGCCAGCAGCCCTCGAGTGACAGGTCCCTTAGTGGTCCCTTGGTACTTC
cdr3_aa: CASSPRVTGPLVVPWYF

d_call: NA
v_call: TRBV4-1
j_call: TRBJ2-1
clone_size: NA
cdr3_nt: TGCGCCAGCAGCCAAGCAAATGAGCAGTTCTTC
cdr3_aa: CASSQANEQFF

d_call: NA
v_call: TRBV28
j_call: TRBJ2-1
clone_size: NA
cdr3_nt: TGTGCCAGCGAATTAGGGTTGGGGCAGTTCTTC
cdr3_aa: CASELGLGQFF

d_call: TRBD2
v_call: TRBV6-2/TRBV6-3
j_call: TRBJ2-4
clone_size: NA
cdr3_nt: TGTGCCAGCAGTTACGAGATAGGGAGGGGCATTCAGTACTTC
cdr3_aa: CASSYEIGRGIQYF

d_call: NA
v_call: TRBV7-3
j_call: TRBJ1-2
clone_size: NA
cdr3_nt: TGTGCCAGCAGCTCCACATCGGGAGCGGCCTATGGCTACACCTTC
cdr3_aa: CASSSTSGAAYGYTF

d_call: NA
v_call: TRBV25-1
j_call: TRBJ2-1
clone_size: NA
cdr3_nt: TGTGCCAGCAGTGAGGGGAGGAGCTCCTACAATGAGCAGTTCTTC
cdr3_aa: CASSEGRSSYNEQFF

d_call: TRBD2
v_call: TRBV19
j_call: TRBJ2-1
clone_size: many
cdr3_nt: TGTGCCAGTAGCCCAACTAGCGGGGGCTACAATGAGCAGTTCTTC
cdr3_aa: CASSPTSGGYNEQFF

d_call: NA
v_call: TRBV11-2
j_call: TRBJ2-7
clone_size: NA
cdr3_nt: TGTGCCAGCAGCTTTTTTACTCGTAGCGACCTCGACGAGCAGTACTTC
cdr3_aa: CASSFFTRSDLDEQYF

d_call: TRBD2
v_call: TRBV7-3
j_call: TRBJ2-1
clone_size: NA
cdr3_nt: TGTGCCAGCAGCTTAAATATAGCGGGAGTAAGTAAGCAGTTCTTC
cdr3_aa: CASSLNIAGVSKQFF

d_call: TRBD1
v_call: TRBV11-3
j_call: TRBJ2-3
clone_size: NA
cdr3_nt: TGTGCCACTCGGACAGGGGGGGATACGCAGTATTTT
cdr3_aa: CATRTGGDTQYF

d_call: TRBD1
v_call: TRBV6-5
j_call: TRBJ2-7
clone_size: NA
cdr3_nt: TGTGCCAGCAGCGAGACAGGGGTCGAGCAGTACTTC
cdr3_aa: CASSETGVEQYF

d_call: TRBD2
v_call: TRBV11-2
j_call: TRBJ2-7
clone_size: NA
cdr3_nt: TGTGCCAGCAGCTATAGCGGGAGCCTATCCTACGAGCAGTACTTC
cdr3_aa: CASSYSGSLSYEQYF

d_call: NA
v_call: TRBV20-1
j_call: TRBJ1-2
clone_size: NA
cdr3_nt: TGCAGTGCTAGTGAGGACACTTATGGCTACACCTTC
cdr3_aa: CSASEDTYGYTF

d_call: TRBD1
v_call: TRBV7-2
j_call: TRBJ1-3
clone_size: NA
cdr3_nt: TGTGCCAGCAGCTCCCCAAGACAGGGGGCAAACACCATATATTTT
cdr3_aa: CASSSPRQGANTIYF

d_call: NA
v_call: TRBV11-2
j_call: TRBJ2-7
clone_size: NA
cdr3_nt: TGTGCCAGCAGCTCCTCCGTGACACCAATCTACGAGCAGTACTTC
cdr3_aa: CASSSSVTPIYEQYF

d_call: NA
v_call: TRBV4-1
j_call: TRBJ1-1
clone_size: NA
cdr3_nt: TGCGCCAGCAGCCAAGACGGCCGGGAAGCTTTCTTT
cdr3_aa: CASSQDGREAFF

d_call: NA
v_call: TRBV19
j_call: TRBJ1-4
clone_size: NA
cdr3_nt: TGTGCCAGTAGTATATACCAAGGGACTAATGAAAAACTGTTTTTT
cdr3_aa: CASSIYQGTNEKLFF

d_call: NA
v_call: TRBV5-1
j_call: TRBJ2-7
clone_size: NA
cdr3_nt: TGCGCCAGCAGCTTCGGCAGGGACTACGAGCAGTACTTC
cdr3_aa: CASSFGRDYEQYF

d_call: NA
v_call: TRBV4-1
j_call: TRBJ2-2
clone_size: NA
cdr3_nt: TGCGCCAGCAGCCCAGTGAGACTAGGCGAGGGGCTGTTTTTT
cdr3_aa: CASSPVRLGEGLFF

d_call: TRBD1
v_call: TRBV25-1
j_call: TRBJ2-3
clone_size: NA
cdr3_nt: TGTGCCAGCAGTGATTCGAGGCAGGGGGCCACAGATACGCAGTATTTT
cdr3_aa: CASSDSRQGATDTQYF

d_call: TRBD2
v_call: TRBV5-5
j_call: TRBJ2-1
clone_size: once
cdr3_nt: TGTGCCAGCAGGCAACGGACTAGCGCCCACAATGAGCAGTTCTTC
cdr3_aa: CASRQRTSAHNEQFF

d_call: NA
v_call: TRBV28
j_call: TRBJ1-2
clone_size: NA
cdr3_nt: TGTGCCAGCAGTCGAGGGAGCTACACCTTC
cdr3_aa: CASSRGSYTF